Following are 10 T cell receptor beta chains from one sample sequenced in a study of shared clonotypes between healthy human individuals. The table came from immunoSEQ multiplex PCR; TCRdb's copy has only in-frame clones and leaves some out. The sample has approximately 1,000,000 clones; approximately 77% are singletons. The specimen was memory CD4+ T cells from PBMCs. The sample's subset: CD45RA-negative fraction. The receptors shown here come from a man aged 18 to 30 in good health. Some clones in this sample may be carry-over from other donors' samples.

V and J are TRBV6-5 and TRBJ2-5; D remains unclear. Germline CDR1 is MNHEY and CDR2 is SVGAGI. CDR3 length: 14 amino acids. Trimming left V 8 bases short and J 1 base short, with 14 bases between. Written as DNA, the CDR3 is TGTGCCAGCGCCCCGCCAGGCACCCAAGAGACCCAGTACTTC. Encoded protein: CASAPPGTQETQYF.

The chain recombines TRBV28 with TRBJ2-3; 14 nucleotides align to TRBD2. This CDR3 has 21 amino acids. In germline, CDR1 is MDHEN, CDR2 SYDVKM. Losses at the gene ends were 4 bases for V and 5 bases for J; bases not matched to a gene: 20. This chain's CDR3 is CASSSPGLAGGGGDRGDTQYF. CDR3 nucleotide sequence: TGTGCCAGCAGTTCCCCAGGACTAGCGGGAGGAGGAGGGGACAGAGGAGATACGCAGTATTTT.

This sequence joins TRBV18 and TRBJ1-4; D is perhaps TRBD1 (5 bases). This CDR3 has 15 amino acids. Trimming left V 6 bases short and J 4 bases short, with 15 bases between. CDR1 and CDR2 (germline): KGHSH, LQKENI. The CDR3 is CASSREAGHNEKLFF. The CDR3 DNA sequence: TGTGCCAGCTCCCGGGAGGCAGGGCATAATGAAAAACTGTTTTTT.

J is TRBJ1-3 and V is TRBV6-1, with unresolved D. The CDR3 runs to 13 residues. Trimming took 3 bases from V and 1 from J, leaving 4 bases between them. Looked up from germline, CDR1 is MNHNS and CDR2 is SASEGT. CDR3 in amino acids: CASSDRSGNTIYF. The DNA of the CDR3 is TGTGCCAGCAGTGACCGTTCTGGAAACACCATATATTTT.

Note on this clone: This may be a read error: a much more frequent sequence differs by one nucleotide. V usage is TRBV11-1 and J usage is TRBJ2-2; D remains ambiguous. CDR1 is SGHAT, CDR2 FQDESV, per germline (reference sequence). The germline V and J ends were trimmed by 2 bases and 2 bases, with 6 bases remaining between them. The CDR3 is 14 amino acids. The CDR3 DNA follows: TGTGCCAGCAGCTTAAGTTCCAACACCGGGGAGCTGTTTTTT. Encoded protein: CASSLSSNTGELFF.

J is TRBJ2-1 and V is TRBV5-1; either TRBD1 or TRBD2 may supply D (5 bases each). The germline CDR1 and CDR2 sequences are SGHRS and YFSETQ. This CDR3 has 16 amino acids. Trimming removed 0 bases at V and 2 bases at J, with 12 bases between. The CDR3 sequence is CASSLAGVTAYNEQFF. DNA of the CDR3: TGCGCCAGCAGCTTGGCCGGGGTGACAGCCTACAATGAGCAGTTCTTC.

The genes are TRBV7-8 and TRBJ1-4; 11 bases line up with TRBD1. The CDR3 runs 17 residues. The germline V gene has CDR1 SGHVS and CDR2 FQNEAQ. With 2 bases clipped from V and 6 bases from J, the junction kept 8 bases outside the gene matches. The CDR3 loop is CASSLFRGQGADEKLFF. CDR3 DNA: TGTGCCAGCAGCTTATTTCGCGGACAGGGGGCGGATGAAAAACTGTTTTTT.

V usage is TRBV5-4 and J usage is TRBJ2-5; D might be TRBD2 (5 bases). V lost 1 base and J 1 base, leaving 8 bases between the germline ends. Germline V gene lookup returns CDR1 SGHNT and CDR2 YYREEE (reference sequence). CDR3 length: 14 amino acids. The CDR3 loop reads CASSLTGVQETQYF. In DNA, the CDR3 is TGTGCCAGCAGCTTGACCGGGGTCCAAGAGACCCAGTACTTC.

The CDR3 DNA sequence: TGTGCCAGCAGTGACTCGATTTATGGGACTAGCGGAGGGAACGAGCAGTACTTC. It yields the protein CASSDSIYGTSGGNEQYF. V is TRBV6-4 and J is TRBJ2-7; TRBD2 aligns across 11 bases. Trimming took 0 bases from V and 5 from J; bases not matched to a gene: 12. From germline, CDR1 is MRHNA and CDR2 SNTAGT. The CDR3 contains 18 residues.

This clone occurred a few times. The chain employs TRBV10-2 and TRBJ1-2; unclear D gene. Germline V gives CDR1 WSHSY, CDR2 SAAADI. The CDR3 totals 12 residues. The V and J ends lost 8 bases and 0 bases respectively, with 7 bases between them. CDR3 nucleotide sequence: TGCGCCAGCCACGCCGCTAACTATGGCTACACCTTC. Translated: CASHAANYGYTF.